Listed below are T cell receptor beta chains from one sample, sequenced in a study of cytomegalovirus exposure and HLA in healthy donors. Generated by immunoSEQ multiplex PCR, the TCRdb table keeps only in-frame clones and is missing some. The sample records about 280,000 clones, around 87% being singletons. Material: PBMCs. All receptors come from a woman aged 18-29 years in good health and CMV-seronegative. CDR3s include the opening cysteine and the closing phenylalanine or tryptophan. Each record gives: V gene, CDR3 length, D gene, J gene, CDR3 protein, CDR3 DNA. D genes are given only for firm matches.

v_gene: TRBV2
len: 13
d_gene: TRBD1
j_gene: TRBJ1-5
CDR3aa: CASRDRFPQPQHF
CDR3nt: TGTGCCAGCAGGGACAGGTTTCCTCAGCCCCAGCATTTT

v_gene: TRBV9
len: 14
d_gene: .
j_gene: TRBJ1-1
CDR3aa: CASSVGEENTEAFF
CDR3nt: TGTGCCAGCAGCGTAGGGGAGGAGAACACTGAAGCTTTCTTT

v_gene: TRBV5-1
len: 17
d_gene: .
j_gene: TRBJ1-2
CDR3aa: CASSLDAGAIANYGYTF
CDR3nt: TGCGCCAGCAGCTTGGATGCAGGGGCTATAGCTAACTATGGCTACACCTTC

v_gene: TRBV11-2
len: 16
d_gene: TRBD1
j_gene: TRBJ2-7
CDR3aa: CASSSDTGTETYEQYF
CDR3nt: TGTGCCAGCAGCTCCGATACCGGGACAGAAACCTACGAGCAGTACTTC

v_gene: TRBV27
len: 13
d_gene: TRBD1
j_gene: TRBJ1-1
CDR3aa: CASSYRGNFEAFF
CDR3nt: TGTGCCAGCAGTTACAGGGGAAACTTCGAAGCTTTCTTT

v_gene: TRBV27
len: 13
d_gene: .
j_gene: TRBJ2-2
CDR3aa: CASCYAGTGELFF
CDR3nt: TGTGCCAGCTGCTACGCGGGGACCGGGGAGCTGTTTTTT

v_gene: TRBV6-5
len: 12
d_gene: .
j_gene: TRBJ1-1
CDR3aa: CASTDGGREAFF
CDR3nt: TGTGCCAGCACCGACGGGGGGAGGGAAGCTTTCTTT

v_gene: TRBV5-6
len: 14
d_gene: .
j_gene: TRBJ2-5
CDR3aa: CASSSSGIQETQYF
CDR3nt: TGTGCCAGCAGCTCGTCCGGGATACAAGAGACCCAGTACTTC

v_gene: TRBV28
len: 14
d_gene: TRBD1
j_gene: TRBJ2-7
CDR3aa: CASRSAGTGGEQYF
CDR3nt: TGTGCCAGCAGGTCCGCCGGGACAGGGGGCGAGCAGTACTTC

v_gene: TRBV19
len: 14
d_gene: .
j_gene: TRBJ2-5
CDR3aa: CASSTLAGQGTQYF
CDR3nt: TGTGCCAGTAGTACCTTAGCGGGACAGGGGACCCAGTACTTC